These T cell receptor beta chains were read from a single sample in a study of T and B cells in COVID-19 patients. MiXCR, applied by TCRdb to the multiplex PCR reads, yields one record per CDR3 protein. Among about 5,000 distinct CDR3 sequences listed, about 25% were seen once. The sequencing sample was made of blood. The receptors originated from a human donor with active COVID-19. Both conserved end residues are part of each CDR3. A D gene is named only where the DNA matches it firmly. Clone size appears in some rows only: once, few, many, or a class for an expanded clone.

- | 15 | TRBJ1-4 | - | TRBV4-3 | CASSQDRGSGEKLFF | TGCGCCAGCAGCCAAGATAGGGGGAGTGGTGAAAAACTGTTTTTT
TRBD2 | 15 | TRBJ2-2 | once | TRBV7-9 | CASSLLAGVTGELFF | TGTGCCAGCAGCTTATTAGCGGGGGTCACCGGGGAGCTGTTTTTT
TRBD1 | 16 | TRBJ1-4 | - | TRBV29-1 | CSAGPGQGMEYEKLFF | TGCAGCGCCGGTCCGGGACAGGGGATGGAGTATGAAAAACTGTTTTTT
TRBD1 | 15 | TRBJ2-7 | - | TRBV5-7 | CASNGWDRGIYEQYF | TGTGCCAGCAACGGGTGGGACAGGGGGATCTACGAGCAGTACTTC
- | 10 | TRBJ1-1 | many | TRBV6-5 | CASSSVEAFF | TGTGCCAGCAGTTCGGTCGAAGCTTTCTTT
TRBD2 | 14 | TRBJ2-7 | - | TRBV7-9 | CASSQSGGSNEQYF | TGTGCCAGCAGCCAAAGTGGCGGGAGCAACGAGCAGTACTTC
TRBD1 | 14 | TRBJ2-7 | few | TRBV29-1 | CSVEGTGTRGEQYF | TGCAGCGTTGAAGGGACAGGGACACGGGGGGAGCAGTACTTC
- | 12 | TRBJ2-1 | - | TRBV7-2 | CASSFLRNEQFF | TGTGCCAGCAGCTTTCTCAGGAATGAGCAGTTCTTC
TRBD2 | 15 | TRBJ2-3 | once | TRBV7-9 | CASSFPSGGSDTQYF | TGTGCCAGCAGCTTCCCTAGCGGGGGGTCAGATACGCAGTATTTT
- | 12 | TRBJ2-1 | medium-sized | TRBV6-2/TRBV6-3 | CASLTDMDEQFF | TGTGCCAGCCTTACCGACATGGATGAGCAGTTCTTC
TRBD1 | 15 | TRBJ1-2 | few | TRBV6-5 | CASNQGTGGLYGYTF | TGTGCCAGCAATCAAGGGACAGGGGGCCTCTATGGCTACACCTTC
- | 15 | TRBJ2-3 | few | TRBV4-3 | CASSQGGAITDTQYF | TGCGCCAGCAGCCAAGGCGGGGCTATCACAGATACGCAGTATTTT
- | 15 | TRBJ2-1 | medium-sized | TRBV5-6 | CASRLRLVAYNEQFF | TGTGCCAGCCGCCTTAGATTGGTAGCTTACAATGAGCAGTTCTTC
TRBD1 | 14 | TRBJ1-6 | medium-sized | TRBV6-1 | CAGTGGGLGSPLHF | TGTGCCGGGACAGGGGGCGGTCTGGGTTCACCCCTCCACTTT
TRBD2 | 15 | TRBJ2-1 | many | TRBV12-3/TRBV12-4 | CASSLAGGLYNEQFF | TGTGCCAGCAGCTTAGCGGGAGGGCTCTACAATGAGCAGTTCTTC
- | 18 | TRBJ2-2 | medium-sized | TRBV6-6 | CASGNPLLRATNTGELFF | TGTGCCAGCGGAAACCCTCTGTTGAGAGCAACGAACACCGGGGAGCTGTTTTTT
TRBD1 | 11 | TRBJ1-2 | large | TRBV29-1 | CSVDRSYGYTF | TGCAGCGTGGACAGGAGCTATGGCTACACCTTC
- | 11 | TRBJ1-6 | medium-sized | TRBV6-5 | CPREGRSPLHF | TGTCCACGGGAAGGGAGGTCACCCCTCCACTTT
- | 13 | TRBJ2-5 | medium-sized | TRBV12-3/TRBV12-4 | CASSLAEVETQYF | TGTGCCAGCAGTTTAGCTGAGGTGGAGACCCAGTACTTC
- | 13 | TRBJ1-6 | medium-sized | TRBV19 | CASTAYLNSPLHF | TGTGCCAGTACGGCATATTTGAATTCACCCCTCCACTTT
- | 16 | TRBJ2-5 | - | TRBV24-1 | CATSDFWTAGRETQYF | TGTGCCACCAGTGATTTCTGGACCGCCGGGCGGGAGACCCAGTACTTC
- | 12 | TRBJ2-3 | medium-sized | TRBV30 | CACSKGTDTQYF | TGTGCCTGTTCCAAGGGCACAGATACGCAGTATTTT
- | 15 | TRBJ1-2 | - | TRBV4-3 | CASSSSSDVPYGYTF | TGCGCCAGCAGCTCATCCTCCGACGTTCCCTATGGCTACACCTTC
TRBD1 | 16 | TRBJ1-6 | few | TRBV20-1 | CSVHPRGHFGNSPLHF | TGCAGTGTCCACCCGAGGGGGCACTTCGGTAATTCACCCCTCCACTTT
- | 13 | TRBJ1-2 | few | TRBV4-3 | CASSRDATYGYTF | TGCGCCAGCAGCCGAGACGCTACTTATGGCTACACCTTC
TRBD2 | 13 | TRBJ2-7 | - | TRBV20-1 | CSARVAGGYEQYF | TGCAGTGCTAGAGTAGCGGGAGGCTACGAGCAGTACTTC
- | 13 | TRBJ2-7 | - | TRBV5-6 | CASSQELAYEQYF | TGCGCCAGCAGCCAAGAGTTGGCCTACGAGCAGTACTTC
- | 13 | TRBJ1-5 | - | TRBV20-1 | CSASAGTGQPQHF | TGCAGTGCTAGCGCGGGGACCGGTCAGCCCCAGCATTTT
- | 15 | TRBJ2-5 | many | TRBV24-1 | CATSDTTRGKETQYF | TGTGCCACCAGTGATACGACAAGAGGGAAAGAGACCCAGTACTTC
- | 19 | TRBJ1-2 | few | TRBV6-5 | CASSRSPGASTSFNYGYTF | TGTGCCAGCAGTCGATCCCCCGGGGCCTCAACTTCTTTTAACTATGGCTACACCTTC
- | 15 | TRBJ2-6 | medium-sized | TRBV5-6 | CASSLIRSGANVLTF | TGTGCCAGCAGCTTGATCCGCTCTGGGGCCAACGTCCTGACTTTC
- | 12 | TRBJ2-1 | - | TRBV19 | CASIRRGNEQFF | TGTGCCAGTATACGGCGGGGCAATGAGCAGTTCTTC
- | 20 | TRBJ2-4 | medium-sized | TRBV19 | CASSSVGASAGTVAKNIQYF | TGTGCCAGTAGTTCAGTGGGGGCTTCCGCGGGAACTGTAGCCAAAAACATTCAGTACTTC
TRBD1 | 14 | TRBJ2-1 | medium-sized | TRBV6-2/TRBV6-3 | CASGRTGAYNEQFF | TGTGCCAGCGGACGGACAGGGGCCTACAATGAGCAGTTCTTC
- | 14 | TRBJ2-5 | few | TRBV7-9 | CAQSLSTAQETQYF | TGTGCCCAAAGCTTAAGCACAGCCCAAGAGACCCAGTACTTC
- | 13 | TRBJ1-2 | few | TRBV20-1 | CSAYREANYGYTF | TGCAGTGCCTACAGGGAAGCTAACTATGGCTACACCTTC
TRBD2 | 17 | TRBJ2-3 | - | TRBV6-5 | CASSYSPGLAGTDTQYF | TGTGCCAGCAGTTACTCTCCCGGACTAGCGGGCACAGATACGCAGTATTTT
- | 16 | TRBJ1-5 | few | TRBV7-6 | CASSLRGPGGNQPQHF | TGTGCCAGCAGCTTACGAGGTCCCGGAGGGAATCAGCCCCAGCATTTT
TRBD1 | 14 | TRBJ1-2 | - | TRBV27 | CASSIGTGEYGYTF | TGTGCCAGCAGTATAGGGACAGGGGAGTATGGCTACACCTTC
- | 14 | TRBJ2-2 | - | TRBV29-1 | CSVSPGLNTKELFF | TGCAGCGTTTCCCCAGGGCTGAACACCAAGGAGCTGTTTTTT
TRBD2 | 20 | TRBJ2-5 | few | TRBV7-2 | CASSLVNGGTGLAGVETQYF | TGTGCCAGCAGCTTAGTGAACGGCGGCACAGGACTAGCGGGAGTGGAGACCCAGTACTTC